This T cell receptor (beta chain) was recorded in a study of blood T cell repertoires in COVID-19. Study at large: Collection of acute and convalescent COVID-19 samples took place in the United States, Italy and Spain. The cDNA or gDNA used as material had been derived from T cells, B-cell-depleted T cells, or PBMCs.

Those enrolled in Seattle joined during active infection and were followed longitudinally afterward. This CDR3 region has 16 residues. CDR1 is SSHAT and CDR2 is FNYEAQ in the germline V gene (reference sequence). The V gene lost 3 bases and the J gene lost 2 bases, with 13 bases spanning the gap. As originally analysed: Amplification of reference gene primers provided the estimated nucleated cell counts. Libraries were prepared by immunoSEQ multiplex PCR; TCRdb keeps only in-frame clonotypes and omits some of them. The V and J calls and clone size come from that table; D and trimming were worked out from the DNA. Of under 450,000 clones in the sample, approximately 90% were seen once.

This chain joins TRBV7-7 and TRBJ2-2; D unclear. The sequence came from a woman aged 50 to 65 with COVID-19, enrolled during active disease. Sequencing was performed on peripheral blood. DNA for the CDR3: TGTGCCAGCAGCTTTAACCCAGGCAGAAACACCGGGGAGCTGTTTTTT. It encodes CASSFNPGRNTGELFF.